This TCR beta chain was captured by sequencing in a study of T cells in Graves' hyperthyroidism and ophthalmopathy. Broader study findings: Progression to ophthalmopathy was predicted a median of about 6.6 months early. Most clonotypes that expanded in the thyroid above 0.001 also showed up in blood.

A remark on this clonotype: The antigen is not known.

Those with hyperthyroidism were 18 to 65 years old, newly diagnosed, and ill for under 2 months. Isolation of PBMCs was performed on 8.5 to 10 ml fresh peripheral blood. Template material for amplifying TCR beta CDR3 regions consisted of RNA transcripts. RT-PCR in the first round (using the HTBI primer set) targeted the TCR CDR3. TCRdb ran MiXCR on the multiplex PCR reads and lists one entry per CDR3 protein. The table includes roughly 700,000 distinct CDR3 sequences, around 15% detected once. Per the germline V gene, CDR1 is LGHNA and CDR2 is YNFKEQ. The CDR3 is made up of 14 amino acids. The V and J ends lost 8 bases and 6 bases, in that order; junction bases with no gene match: 9.

The material sequenced was blood. This chain connects TRBV4-2 to TRBJ2-7; 11 bases match TRBD1. The TCR sequence derives from a woman aged 18-29 years with Graves' hyperthyroidism. The CDR3 bases are TGTGCCAGCTGGGACGGACAGGGGGCGCGCGAGCAGTACTTC. Translating it yields CASWDGQGAREQYF.